This T cell receptor (beta chain) was identified during a study of T-cell memory formation after mild COVID-19. This clonotype was observed a handful of times. TCRdb itself ran the 5' RACE reads through MiXCR, one entry per CDR3 protein. The data contain about 200,000 distinct CDR3 sequences, around 8.8% of them singletons. This clonotype was sampled from a man younger than 35 who had mild COVID-19 (a few samples of this study predate the infection). Cell type and time point are not known. The sequenced material came from PBMCs or a T cell subset sorted from them (not recorded which).

CDR3 loop: CSASPADWWGEHGYTF. In DNA, the CDR3 is TGCAGTGCTAGTCCGGCGGATTGGTGGGGAGAACATGGCTACACCTTC. V and J are TRBV20-1 and TRBJ1-2; no clear D gene. Trimming took off 3 bases at V and 6 bases at J, with 23 bases between the two ends. Germline V gives CDR1 DFQATT, CDR2 SNEGSKA (reference sequence). This CDR3 region has 16 residues.